The 21 T cell receptor beta chains in this list originate from one sample, sequenced in a study of shared clonotypes between healthy human individuals. TCRdb's table, derived via immunoSEQ multiplex PCR, lists solely in-frame clones and lacks some. The sample shows a few million clones, around 95% of them seen only once. Source material: naive CD4+ T cells sorted from blood. Subset of the sample: CD45RA+ positively selected. These receptors were collected from a man aged 18 to 30 in good health.

The DNA for the CDR3 is TGTGCCAGCAGTGAAGAAGGGACCCACACCTTC. This sequence encodes CASSEEGTHTF. The chain joins TRBV2 to TRBJ1-2; maybe TRBD1 (5 bases). The V gene's germline CDR1 is SNHLY and CDR2 FYNNEI. This CDR3 is built from 11 residues. V was pared by 1 base and J by 12 bases, with 9 bases between.

The chain has TRBV18 and TRBJ2-1; D unclear. CDR1 KGHSH and CDR2 LQKENI come from the germline V gene. This CDR3 region has 16 residues. V lost 0 bases, J lost 0 bases, and 9 bases lay in between. The CDR3, as DNA: TGTGCCAGCTCACCACCGCTAGGTAGCTCCTACAATGAGCAGTTCTTC. This encodes CASSPPLGSSYNEQFF.

The rearrangement uses TRBV18 and TRBJ1-1; possible D gene TRBD1, 6 bases. V shed 4 bases and J shed 1 base, with 10 bases lying between them. CDR1 and CDR2 (germline): KGHSH, LQKENI. The CDR3 consists of 14 residues. CDR3 region: CASSQETGNTEAFF. CDR3 bases: TGTGCCAGCTCACAGGAGACAGGGAACACTGAAGCTTTCTTT.

The chain employs TRBV5-1 and TRBJ2-7; D not resolved. The CDR3 extends over 14 amino acids. V shed 4 bases and J shed 0 bases, with 11 bases lying between them. The germline CDR1 and CDR2 sequences are SGHRS and YFSETQ. CDR3 in DNA: TGCGCCAGCAGCCAAGCCCCTTTCTCCTACGAGCAGTACTTC. This encodes CASSQAPFSYEQYF. The full variable domain, completed using reference TRBV5-1 and TRBJ2-7, is KAGVTQTPRYLIKTRGQQVTLSCSPISGHRSVSWYQQTPGQGLQFLFEYFSETQRNKGNFPGRFSGRQFSNSRSEMNVSTLELGDSALYLCASSQAPFSYEQYFGPGTRLTVT.

The rearrangement joins TRBV5-1 to TRBJ2-1; TRBD2 matches 16 bases. CDR3 length: 17 amino acids. From germline, CDR1 is SGHRS and CDR2 YFSETQ. J was trimmed by 4 bases and V by 4 bases; bases with no gene match: 5. The CDR3 DNA follows: TGCGCCAGCAGCCCTGGGACTAGCGGGAGGGGGTACAATGAGCAGTTCTTC. Protein product: CASSPGTSGRGYNEQFF. The full variable domain, completed using reference TRBV5-1 and TRBJ2-1, is KAGVTQTPRYLIKTRGQQVTLSCSPISGHRSVSWYQQTPGQGLQFLFEYFSETQRNKGNFPGRFSGRQFSNSRSEMNVSTLELGDSALYLCASSPGTSGRGYNEQFFGPGTRLTVL.

This clone appeared once. The chain joins TRBV9 to TRBJ2-1; no definite D call. This CDR3 region has 16 residues. V lost 4 bases and J lost 8, with 22 bases in between. Germline CDR1 reads SGDLS; CDR2 reads YYNGEE. The CDR3 DNA reads TGTGCCAGCAGCCGCACCTTTAGCAGTACTTTGGATGAGCAGTTCTTC. As protein: CASSRTFSSTLDEQFF.

The chain uses TRBV28 and TRBJ1-5, with 9 bases identical to TRBD1. The CDR3 has 13 amino acids. Germline V lookup: CDR1 MDHEN, CDR2 SYDVKM. V was pared by 8 bases and J by 6 bases, with 5 bases of the junction left unmatched. CDR3 DNA sequence: TGTGCCAGCGGCGGACAGGGGCCTCAGCCCCAGCATTTT. Its protein is CASGGQGPQPQHF.

The chain combines TRBV6-1 with TRBJ2-5; no clear D gene. The CDR3 totals 13 residues. In germline, CDR1 is MNHNS, CDR2 SASEGT. Trimming took off 6 bases at V and 4 bases at J, with 12 bases between the two ends. CDR3 sequence reads: CASSYERGETQYF. The CDR3 nucleotides read TGTGCCAGCAGCTACGAAAGAGGAGAGACCCAGTACTTC.

The V gene is TRBV2, the J gene TRBJ2-7, with 10 bases identical to TRBD2. Germline lookup yields CDR1 SNHLY and CDR2 FYNNEI. The CDR3 is made up of 16 amino acids. Trimming at V came to 2 bases and at J to 2 bases, leaving 6 bases not matched to a gene. CDR3 residues: CASSERPAGGPYEQYF. The CDR3 DNA sequence: TGTGCCAGCAGTGAAAGGCCAGCGGGGGGGCCCTACGAGCAGTACTTC. Combining the CDR3 with reference TRBV2 and TRBJ2-7 gives the whole variable domain EPEVTQTPSHQVTQMGQEVILRCVPISNHLYFYWYRQILGQKVEFLVSFYNNEISEKSEIFDDQFSVERPDGSNFTLKIRSTKLEDSAMYFCASSERPAGGPYEQYFGPGTRLTVT.

The V call is TRBV6-6, the J call TRBJ2-1; 10 bases map to TRBD2. CDR1 and CDR2 (germline): MNHNY, SVGAGI (reference sequence). The CDR3 extends over 16 amino acids. The V and J ends lost 7 bases and 7 bases, in that order; junction bases with no gene match: 13. This CDR3 is CASTPRSGGAQNEQFF. The CDR3 DNA sequence: TGTGCCAGCACCCCCCGCAGCGGGGGGGCCCAAAATGAGCAGTTCTTC.

V and J are TRBV20-1 and TRBJ1-5; no clear D. Trimming took off 5 bases at V and 9 bases at J, with 11 bases between the two ends. Germline V gene sequence: CDR1 DFQATT, CDR2 SNEGSKA (reference sequence). The CDR3 runs 11 residues. CDR3 amino acids: CSADPIGPQHF. CDR3 bases: TGCAGTGCTGACCCCATTGGGCCCCAGCATTTT.

Regarding this clone: This sample also contains other DNA sequences that code for the same CDR3. The rearrangement joins TRBV7-2 to TRBJ2-5; 9 positions match TRBD2. J lost 5 bases, V lost 4 bases, and 8 bases had no gene match. Germline V gives CDR1 SGHTA, CDR2 FQGNSA. The CDR3 runs 15 residues. CDR3 nucleotide sequence: TGTGCCAGCAGCTCCCTCGCGGGAGGGCCTGAGACCCAGTACTTC. It yields the protein CASSSLAGGPETQYF.

The chain recombines TRBV20-1 with TRBJ1-4, with D perhaps matching TRBD1 (6 bases). The CDR3 is made up of 10 amino acids. V was pared by 6 bases and J by 13 bases, with 12 bases between. Germline CDR1 reads DFQATT; CDR2 reads SNEGSKA (reference sequence). The CDR3 bases are TGCAGTGCCATGGGGGCAGGACTGTTTTTT. This codes for CSAMGAGLFF.

Comments on this clone: The sample holds other DNA sequences that translate to the same CDR3. The chain uses TRBV9 and TRBJ2-2, with unresolved D. The CDR3 is 14 amino acids. Germline CDR1 and CDR2: SGDLS and YYNGEE. Trimming stripped 1 base from V and 1 base from J, with 5 bases between. CDR3 nucleotides: TGTGCCAGCAGCGTATTCGGGAACACCGGGGAGCTGTTTTTT. Encoded protein: CASSVFGNTGELFF.

This clone was detected only once. V and J are TRBV5-5 and TRBJ1-6, with D unclear. Trimming took off 4 bases at V and 9 bases at J, with 17 bases between the two ends. The CDR3 length is 15 residues. Germline CDR1 reads SGHKS; CDR2 reads YYEKEE (reference sequence). The chain's CDR3 is CASSLELAAGSPLHF. CDR3 coding DNA: TGTGCCAGCAGCCTGGAGTTGGCTGCGGGTTCACCCCTCCACTTT.

V usage is TRBV11-2 and J usage is TRBJ2-1; D gene ambiguous. This CDR3 has 13 residues. V lost 0 bases and J 7 bases, leaving 7 bases between the germline ends. Germline assignment: CDR1 SGHAT and CDR2 FQNNGV. The CDR3 spells CASSLDVLNEQFF. The DNA for the CDR3 is TGTGCCAGCAGCTTAGACGTCTTAAATGAGCAGTTCTTC.

The chain combines TRBV6-1 with TRBJ2-7, with D unclear. Germline-derived CDR1 and CDR2 are MNHNS and SASEGT. This CDR3 contains 16 residues. Trimming pared 3 bases from V and 5 bases from J, leaving 20 bases between. The CDR3 loop is CASSDYELLLSDEQYF. CDR3 DNA sequence: TGTGCCAGCAGTGACTACGAGCTCCTTTTAAGCGACGAGCAGTACTTC.

The chain employs TRBV7-9 and TRBJ1-4; tentatively, D is TRBD1 (5 bases). V was cut by 3 bases and J by 3 bases, with 11 bases left in between. This CDR3 has 15 amino acids. CDR1 and CDR2 (germline): SEHNR, FQNEAQ (reference sequence). CDR3 residues: CASSFGAAANEKLFF. DNA for the CDR3: TGTGCCAGCAGCTTCGGGGCCGCGGCTAATGAAAAACTGTTTTTT.

The chain employs TRBV6-5 and TRBJ2-2, with 7 bases that match TRBD2. V dropped 8 bases and J dropped 5; count of bases not matched to a gene: 5. This CDR3 is 13 amino acids long. CDR1 is MNHEY and CDR2 is SVGAGI in the germline V gene. The CDR3 bases are TGTGCCAGCGCTAGCGGCTTTACCGGGGAGCTGTTTTTT. It encodes CASASGFTGELFF.

This clone occurred once. The rearrangement joins TRBV5-1 to TRBJ2-3, with D uncertain. The germline gives CDR1 SGHRS, CDR2 YFSETQ. The CDR3 length is 15 residues. Trimming stripped 2 bases from V and 1 base from J, with 11 bases between. CDR3 bases: TGCGCCAGCAGCTTTGCGAATAGGGGCACAGATACGCAGTATTTT. Translated: CASSFANRGTDTQYF.

CDR3 in DNA: TGTGCCATCAGTGTTGACAGGGGGTCGGGCGCGGGCACTGAAGCTTTCTTT. Translating it yields CAISVDRGSGAGTEAFF. The chain uses TRBV10-3 and TRBJ1-1; 9 bases align to TRBD1. The junction had 13 bases not matched to a gene; V was cut back by 4 bases and J by 4 bases. CDR3 length: 17 amino acids. From germline, CDR1 is ENHRY and CDR2 SYGVKD.